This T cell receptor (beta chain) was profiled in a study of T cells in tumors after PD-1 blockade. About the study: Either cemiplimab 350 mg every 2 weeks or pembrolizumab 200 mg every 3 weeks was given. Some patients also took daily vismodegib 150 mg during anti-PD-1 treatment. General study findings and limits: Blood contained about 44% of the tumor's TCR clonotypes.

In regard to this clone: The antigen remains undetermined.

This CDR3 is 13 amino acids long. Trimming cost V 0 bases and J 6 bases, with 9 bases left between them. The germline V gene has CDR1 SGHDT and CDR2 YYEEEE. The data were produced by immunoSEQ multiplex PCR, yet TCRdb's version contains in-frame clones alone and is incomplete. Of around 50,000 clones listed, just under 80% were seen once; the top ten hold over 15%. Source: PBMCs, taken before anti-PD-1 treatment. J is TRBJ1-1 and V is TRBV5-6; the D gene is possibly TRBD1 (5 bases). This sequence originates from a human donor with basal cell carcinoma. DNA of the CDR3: TGTGCCAGCAGCTTGGGAGGGGTCGCTGAAGCTTTCTTT. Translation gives CASSLGGVAEAFF.